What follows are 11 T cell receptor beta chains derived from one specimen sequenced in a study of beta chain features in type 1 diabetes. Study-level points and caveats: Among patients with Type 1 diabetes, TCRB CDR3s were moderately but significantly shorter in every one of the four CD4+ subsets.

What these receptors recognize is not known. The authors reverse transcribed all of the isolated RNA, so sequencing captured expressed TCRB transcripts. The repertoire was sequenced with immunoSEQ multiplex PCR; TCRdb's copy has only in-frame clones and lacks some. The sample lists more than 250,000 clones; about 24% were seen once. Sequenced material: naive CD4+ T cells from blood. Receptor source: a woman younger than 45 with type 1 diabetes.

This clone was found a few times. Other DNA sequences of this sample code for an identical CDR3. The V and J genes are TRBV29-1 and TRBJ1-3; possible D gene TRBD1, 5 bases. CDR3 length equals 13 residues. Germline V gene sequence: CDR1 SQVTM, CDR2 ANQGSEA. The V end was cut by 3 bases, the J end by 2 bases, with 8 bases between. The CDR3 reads CSVEPTAGNTIYF. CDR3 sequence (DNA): TGCAGCGTTGAGCCGACAGCTGGAAACACCATATATTTT.

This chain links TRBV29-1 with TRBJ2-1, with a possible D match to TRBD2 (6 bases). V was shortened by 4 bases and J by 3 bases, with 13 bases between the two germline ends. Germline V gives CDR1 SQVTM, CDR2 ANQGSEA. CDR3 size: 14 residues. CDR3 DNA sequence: TGCAGCGTTGGTCCCCGGGACTTCTACAATGAGCAGTTCTTC. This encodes CSVGPRDFYNEQFF.

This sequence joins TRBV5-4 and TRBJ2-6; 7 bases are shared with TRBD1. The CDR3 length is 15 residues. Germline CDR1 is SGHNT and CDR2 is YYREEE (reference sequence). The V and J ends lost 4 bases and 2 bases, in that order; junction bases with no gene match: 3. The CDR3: CASSDREAGANVLTF. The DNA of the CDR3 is TGTGCCAGCAGCGACAGGGAAGCTGGGGCCAACGTCCTGACTTTC.

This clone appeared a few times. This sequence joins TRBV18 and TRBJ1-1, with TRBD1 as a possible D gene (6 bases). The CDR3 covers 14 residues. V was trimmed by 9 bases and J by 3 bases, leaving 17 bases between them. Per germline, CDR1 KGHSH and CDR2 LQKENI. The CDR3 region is CASSPFPGDTEAFF. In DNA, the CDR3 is TGTGCCAGTTCCCCTTTTCCAGGGGACACTGAAGCTTTCTTT. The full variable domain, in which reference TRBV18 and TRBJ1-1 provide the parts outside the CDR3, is NAGVMQNPRHLVRRRGQEARLRCSPMKGHSHVYWYRQLPEEGLKFMVYLQKENIIDESGMPKERFSAEFPKEGPSILRIQQVVRGDSAAYFCASSPFPGDTEAFFGQGTRLTVV.

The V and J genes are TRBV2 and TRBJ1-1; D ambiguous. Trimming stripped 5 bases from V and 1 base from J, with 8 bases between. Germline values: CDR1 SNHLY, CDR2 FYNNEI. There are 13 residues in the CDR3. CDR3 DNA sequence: TGTGCCAGCAGTCAGACTGAGAACACTGAAGCTTTCTTT. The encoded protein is CASSQTENTEAFF.

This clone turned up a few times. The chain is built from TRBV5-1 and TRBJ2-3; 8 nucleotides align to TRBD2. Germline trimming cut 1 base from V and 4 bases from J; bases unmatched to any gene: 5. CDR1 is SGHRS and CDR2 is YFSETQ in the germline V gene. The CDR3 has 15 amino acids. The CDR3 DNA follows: TGCGCCAGCAGCTTGACGTCTAGCGGGCCAGATACGCAGTATTTT. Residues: CASSLTSSGPDTQYF.

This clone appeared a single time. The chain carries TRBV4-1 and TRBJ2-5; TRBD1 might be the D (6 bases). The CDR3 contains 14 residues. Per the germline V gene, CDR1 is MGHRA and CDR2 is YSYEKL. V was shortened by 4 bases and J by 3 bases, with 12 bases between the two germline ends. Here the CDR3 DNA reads TGCGCCAGCAGCCTTACCGGGACAAAAGAGACCCAGTACTTC. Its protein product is CASSLTGTKETQYF.

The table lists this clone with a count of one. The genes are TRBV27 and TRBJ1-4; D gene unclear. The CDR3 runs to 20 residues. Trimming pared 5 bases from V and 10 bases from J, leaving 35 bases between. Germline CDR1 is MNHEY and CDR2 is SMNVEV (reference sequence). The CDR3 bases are TGTGCCAGCAGTCCCCGGCGTTTGTCAACCCTGCGGTCTATTGGAGCAAAACTGTTTTTT. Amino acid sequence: CASSPRRLSTLRSIGAKLFF. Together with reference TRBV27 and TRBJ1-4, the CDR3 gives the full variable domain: EAQVTQNPRYLITVTGKKLTVTCSQNMNHEYMSWYRQDPGLGLRQIYYSMNVEVTDKGDVPEGYKVSRKEKRNFPLILESPSPNQTSLYFCASSPRRLSTLRSIGAKLFFGSGTQLSVL.

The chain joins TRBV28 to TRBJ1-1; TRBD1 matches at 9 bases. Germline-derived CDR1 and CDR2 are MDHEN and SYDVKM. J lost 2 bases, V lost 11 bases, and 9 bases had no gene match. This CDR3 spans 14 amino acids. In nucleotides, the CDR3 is TGTGCCGTTACCGGGACAGGGATTAACACTGAAGCTTTCTTT. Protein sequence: CAVTGTGINTEAFF.

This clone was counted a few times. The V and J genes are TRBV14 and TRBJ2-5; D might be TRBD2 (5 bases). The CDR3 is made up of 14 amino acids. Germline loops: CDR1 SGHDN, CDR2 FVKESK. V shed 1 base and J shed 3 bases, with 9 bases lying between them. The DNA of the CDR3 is TGTGCCAGCAGCCAAGTAGCCGGGGAAGAGACCCAGTACTTC. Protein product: CASSQVAGEETQYF.

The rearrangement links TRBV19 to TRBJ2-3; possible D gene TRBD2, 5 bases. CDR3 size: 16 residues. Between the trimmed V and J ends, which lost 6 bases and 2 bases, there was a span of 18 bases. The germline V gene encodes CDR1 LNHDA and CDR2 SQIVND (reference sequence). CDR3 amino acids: CASSPLGVRLTDTQYF. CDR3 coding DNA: TGTGCCAGTAGCCCCCTCGGGGTGCGACTCACAGATACGCAGTATTTT.